The entry that follows covers one T cell receptor (beta chain) sequence. Generated by immunoSEQ multiplex PCR, the TCRdb table keeps only in-frame clones and is missing some. Here the sample spans about 26,000 clones, around 90% being singletons. Germline-derived CDR1 and CDR2 are SGHNT and YYREEE (reference sequence). With V trimmed by 4 bases and J by 5 bases, 8 bases remained unmatched. The CDR3 is 14 residues long. This sample is part of a study of preoperative IRX-2 immunotherapy in early breast cancer. Treatment: preoperative locoregional IRX-2 cytokine immunotherapy. The chain joins TRBV5-4 to TRBJ1-2; 7 bases map to TRBD1. The receptor was isolated from a human donor with breast cancer. Sampling was done from a patient treated with IRX-2 immunotherapy. In nucleotides, the CDR3 is TGTGCCAGCAGCGACGGTGGCAGGGGGTATGGCTACACCTTC. Translated, it gives CASSDGGRGYGYTF.